These T cell receptor beta chains were read from a single sample in a study of PD-1 blockade in classical Hodgkin lymphoma. Repertoires were generated with immunoSEQ multiplex PCR, while TCRdb's copy carries only in-frame clones and drops some. This table holds some 100,000 clones, about nine tenths found once. The sample here was peripheral blood mononuclear cells (PBMCs), taken at baseline. These TCRs come from a human donor with classical Hodgkin lymphoma. The CDR3 runs from the conserved cysteine through the conserved F or W. Fields, in order: CDR3 length, D gene, V gene, J gene, clone size, CDR3 DNA, CDR3 protein. A D gene is named only where the DNA matches it firmly. The listing skips clone size in some rows; elsewhere it reads once, few, many or a size class.

>14|-|TRBV9|TRBJ2-1|-
TGTGCCAGCAAGCCAGCGGACTCCTACAATGAGCAGTTCTTC
CASKPADSYNEQFF
>17|TRBD1|TRBV5-1|TRBJ1-1|-
TGCGCCAGCAGTGGCGGTACTCACAGGGGGACGAACACTGAAGCTTTCTTT
CASSGGTHRGTNTEAFF
>14|TRBD1|TRBV27|TRBJ1-1|once
TGTGCCAGCAGTGCCCGGGACAGGGTGGAGAGAGCTTTCTTT
CASSARDRVERAFF
>13|TRBD2|TRBV27|TRBJ2-1|-
TGTGCCAGCATTGGGGACTACCGGAATGAGCAGTTCTTC
CASIGDYRNEQFF
>14|-|TRBV19|TRBJ2-2|-
TGTGCCAGTAGTATAGACGACTCAGCCGGGGAGCTGTTTTTT
CASSIDDSAGELFF
>16|-|TRBV6-5|TRBJ1-4|-
TGTGCCAGCAGTTCCCCGTCGGGGGGCCCTAATGAAAAACTGTTTTTT
CASSSPSGGPNEKLFF
>18|TRBD2|TRBV7-9|TRBJ2-3|-
TGTGCCAGCAACCCTTCTTCTAGCGGGAGGGCCGGGACAGATACGCAGTATTTT
CASNPSSSGRAGTDTQYF
>15|-|TRBV11-1|TRBJ2-2|-
TGTGCCAGCAGCTTGAGGGCAGTTAACACCGGGGAGCTGTTTTTT
CASSLRAVNTGELFF
>15|-|TRBV4-1|TRBJ2-3|-
TGCGCCAGCAGCCAAGCCGGCAGAGTAACAGATACGCAGTATTTT
CASSQAGRVTDTQYF
>12|TRBD1|TRBV2|TRBJ1-6|-
TGTGCCAGCAGGGACAGGGGAAGAACCCTCCACTTT
CASRDRGRTLHF
>13|-|TRBV21-1|TRBJ2-6|-
TGTGCCAGCAGCAAACCCGGGGCCAACGTCCTGACTTTC
CASSKPGANVLTF
>13|TRBD2|TRBV30|TRBJ2-5|-
TGTGCCTGGACAGCGGGAGTAGTGGAGACCCAGTACTTC
CAWTAGVVETQYF
>14|-|TRBV11-2|TRBJ2-7|-
TGTGCCAGCAGCTTGGGTGGGGGTTCCTACGAGCAGTACTTC
CASSLGGGSYEQYF
>17|TRBD2|TRBV10-2|TRBJ2-7|-
TGCGCCAGCAGTGGACCTAGCGGGAGTCGAGGCCCCTACGAGCAGTACTTC
CASSGPSGSRGPYEQYF
>14|TRBD1|TRBV7-2|TRBJ1-2|-
TGTGCCAGCAGCTCCAGGGGGGATGGGGGTGGCTACACCTTC
CASSSRGDGGGYTF
>13|-|TRBV9|TRBJ2-1|once
TGTGCCAGCAGCGTATTCATGCGAAATGAGCAGTTCTTC
CASSVFMRNEQFF
>13|-|TRBV29-1|TRBJ1-1|-
TGCAGCGTTGAACAGGGACAGAACACTGAAGCTTTCTTT
CSVEQGQNTEAFF
>15|-|TRBV6-5|TRBJ1-5|once
TGTGCCAGCAGCTCTGTGGCCTCTAGCAATCAGCCCCAGCATTTT
CASSSVASSNQPQHF
>15|-|TRBV4-1|TRBJ2-7|-
TGCGCCAGCAGCCAAGGTTGGGGGTCCGGCTACGAGCAGTACTTC
CASSQGWGSGYEQYF
>15|TRBD1|TRBV4-1|TRBJ2-3|-
TGCGCCAGCAGCCAATACGGGACAGCCACAGATACGCAGTATTTT
CASSQYGTATDTQYF
>19|TRBD1|TRBV9|TRBJ2-3|-
TGTGCCAGCAGCGTAGCGGAGACAGGGGGCCGCTCCAACACAGATACGCAGTATTTT
CASSVAETGGRSNTDTQYF
>12|-|TRBV7-9|TRBJ2-1|-
TGTGCCAGCAGCCGGGCGGACAATTTGCAGTTCTTC
CASSRADNLQFF
>14|TRBD1|TRBV6-5|TRBJ1-1|-
TGTGCCAGCACATCGGGACAGGGGAGTACTGAAGCTTTCTTT
CASTSGQGSTEAFF
>17|TRBD1|TRBV7-9|TRBJ1-1|-
TGTGCCAGCAGCTTTGCACGACAGGGAACCTTGAACACTGAAGCTTTCTTT
CASSFARQGTLNTEAFF
>13|-|TRBV28|TRBJ1-1|-
TGTGCCAGCAGTCTCCGGGACGTGCTGCCAGCTTTCTTT
CASSLRDVLPAFF
>16|TRBD2|TRBV27|TRBJ2-1|-
TGTGCCAGCAGTTCCCAGCGGGAGAATACCTACAATGAGCAGTTCTTC
CASSSQRENTYNEQFF
>11|-|TRBV29-1|TRBJ2-7|-
TGCAGCGTGACCCTATCGGGCGAGCAGTACTTC
CSVTLSGEQYF
>14|TRBD2|TRBV10-1|TRBJ2-1|few
TGCGCCAGCAGTGTGGGACTCCCTAGCGGTGAGCAGTTCTTC
CASSVGLPSGEQFF
>15|TRBD1|TRBV5-6|TRBJ1-2|-
TGTGCCAGCAGCTCCCGGGGGACAGGAGAATATGGCTACACCTTC
CASSSRGTGEYGYTF
>15|-|TRBV9|TRBJ2-1|-
TGTGCCAGCAGCACCTTAGCTGGGTCTTACAATGAGCAGTTCTTC
CASSTLAGSYNEQFF
>15|TRBD1|TRBV28|TRBJ2-5|-
TGTGCCAGCAGTGAAGTGACAGGGCTGGTGGAGACCCAGTACTTC
CASSEVTGLVETQYF
>13|TRBD1|TRBV7-6|TRBJ1-1|few
TGTGCCAGCAGCCGGACAGGGAACTCTGAAGCTTTCTTT
CASSRTGNSEAFF